This is a list of T cell receptor beta chains from one sample in a study of blood T cell repertoires in COVID-19. Using immunoSEQ multiplex PCR, the repertoire was profiled, and TCRdb retains in-frame clones only, with some absent. Counted here are about 56,000 clones, nearly 90% occurring once; the ten biggest clones make up 43%. Sequencing was performed on peripheral blood. All receptors derive from a woman aged 60 to 75 with COVID-19, enrolled during active disease. The CDR3 runs from the conserved cysteine through the conserved F or W. A D gene is named only where the DNA matches it firmly. Clone size appears in some rows only: once, few, many, or a class for an expanded clone.

V gene	D gene	J gene	clone size	CDR3 protein	CDR3 DNA
TRBV28	TRBD1	TRBJ1-5	-	CASSPGTGGRQPQHF	TGTGCCAGCAGTCCCGGGACAGGGGGCCGGCAGCCCCAGCATTTT
TRBV24-1	TRBD1	TRBJ1-1	few	CATSDSQGPEAFF	TGTGCCACCAGTGACTCACAGGGGCCTGAAGCTTTCTTT
TRBV7-9	-	TRBJ2-1	many	CASSFTGLDNEQFF	TGTGCCAGCAGCTTCACAGGGCTCGACAATGAGCAGTTCTTC
TRBV28	TRBD1	TRBJ2-1	-	CASSWTGTGNNEQFF	TGTGCCAGCAGTTGGACCGGGACAGGGAACAATGAGCAGTTCTTC
TRBV4-1	TRBD1	TRBJ2-7	-	CASSPYRGRAYEQYF	TGCGCCAGCAGCCCCTACAGGGGGCGAGCCTACGAGCAGTACTTC
TRBV9	TRBD2	TRBJ2-3	few	CASSVAPGLAGSGDTQYF	TGTGCCAGCAGCGTAGCTCCGGGACTAGCGGGATCCGGAGATACGCAGTATTTT
TRBV27	TRBD2	TRBJ2-1	-	CASSLGRGNNEQFF	TGTGCCAGCAGCTTAGGGAGGGGCAACAATGAGCAGTTCTTC
TRBV19	TRBD1	TRBJ1-5	-	CASSIRTGGFSNQPQHF	TGTGCCAGTAGTATTAGGACAGGAGGGTTTAGCAATCAGCCCCAGCATTTT
TRBV3-1/TRBV3-2	TRBD2	TRBJ2-1	-	CASSQAVAGVSSYNEQFF	TGTGCCAGCAGCCAAGCGGTAGCGGGGGTGAGCTCCTACAATGAGCAGTTCTTC
TRBV7-9	TRBD1	TRBJ2-2	-	CASSPRTGEWTGELFF	TGTGCCAGCAGCCCACGGACAGGCGAGTGGACCGGGGAGCTGTTTTTT
TRBV28	-	TRBJ1-2	-	CASSFDSYGYTF	TGTGCCAGCAGTTTTGACAGCTATGGCTACACCTTC
TRBV7-2	TRBD1	TRBJ2-7	-	CASSPTGTPEYEQYF	TGTGCCAGCAGCCCGACAGGGACCCCAGAATACGAGCAGTACTTC
TRBV5-1	TRBD1	TRBJ1-1	-	CASSPLRGRTEAFF	TGCGCCAGCAGCCCTCTAAGGGGGCGAACTGAAGCTTTCTTT
TRBV6-5	TRBD1	TRBJ1-3	-	CASSWGTDSGNTIYF	TGTGCCAGCAGTTGGGGGACAGACTCTGGAAACACCATATATTTT
TRBV19	TRBD1	TRBJ1-1	-	CASIRGRRAFF	TGTGCCAGTATAAGGGGGCGCAGGGCTTTCTTT
TRBV7-8	-	TRBJ2-2	few	CASSSGARGELFF	TGTGCCAGCAGCTCGGGAGCCCGGGGGGAGCTGTTTTTT
TRBV27	-	TRBJ1-2	-	CASSAGAGYTF	TGTGCCAGCAGTGCAGGGGCTGGCTACACCTTC
TRBV11-3	-	TRBJ1-4	-	CASSSGGVPKLFF	TGTGCCAGCAGCTCGGGCGGGGTGCCGAAACTGTTTTTT
TRBV10-3	TRBD1	TRBJ2-1	-	CAISGPRDRAWDEQFF	TGTGCCATCAGTGGCCCCCGGGACAGGGCTTGGGATGAGCAGTTCTTC
TRBV7-9	-	TRBJ1-4	-	CASSFGGSEKLFF	TGTGCCAGCAGCTTTGGGGGGTCTGAAAAACTGTTTTTT
TRBV10-3	-	TRBJ2-1	-	CAIHSSRQTDPLYNEQFF	TGTGCCATCCATAGTAGTAGACAGACCGACCCGTTATACAATGAGCAGTTCTTC
TRBV4-3	TRBD1	TRBJ1-4	-	CASSPRDRGGEKLFF	TGCGCCAGCAGCCCGCGGGACAGGGGAGGCGAAAAACTGTTTTTT
TRBV7-9	TRBD1	TRBJ1-4	-	CASSFQGANEKLFF	TGTGCCAGCAGTTTTCAGGGGGCTAATGAAAAACTGTTTTTT
TRBV10-3	-	TRBJ1-1	few	CAISELQVNTEAFF	TGTGCCATCAGTGAGCTACAGGTGAACACTGAAGCTTTCTTT
TRBV6-5	-	TRBJ1-2	-	CASRPGINYGYTF	TGTGCCAGTAGACCGGGGATTAACTATGGCTACACCTTC
TRBV5-1	TRBD2	TRBJ2-7	-	CASSPGLAGDYTYEQYF	TGCGCCAGCAGCCCGGGACTAGCGGGAGACTATACCTACGAGCAGTACTTC
TRBV10-2	TRBD2	TRBJ2-2	-	CASRVLAGANTGELFF	TGCGCCAGCAGAGTCCTAGCGGGAGCTAACACCGGGGAGCTGTTTTTT